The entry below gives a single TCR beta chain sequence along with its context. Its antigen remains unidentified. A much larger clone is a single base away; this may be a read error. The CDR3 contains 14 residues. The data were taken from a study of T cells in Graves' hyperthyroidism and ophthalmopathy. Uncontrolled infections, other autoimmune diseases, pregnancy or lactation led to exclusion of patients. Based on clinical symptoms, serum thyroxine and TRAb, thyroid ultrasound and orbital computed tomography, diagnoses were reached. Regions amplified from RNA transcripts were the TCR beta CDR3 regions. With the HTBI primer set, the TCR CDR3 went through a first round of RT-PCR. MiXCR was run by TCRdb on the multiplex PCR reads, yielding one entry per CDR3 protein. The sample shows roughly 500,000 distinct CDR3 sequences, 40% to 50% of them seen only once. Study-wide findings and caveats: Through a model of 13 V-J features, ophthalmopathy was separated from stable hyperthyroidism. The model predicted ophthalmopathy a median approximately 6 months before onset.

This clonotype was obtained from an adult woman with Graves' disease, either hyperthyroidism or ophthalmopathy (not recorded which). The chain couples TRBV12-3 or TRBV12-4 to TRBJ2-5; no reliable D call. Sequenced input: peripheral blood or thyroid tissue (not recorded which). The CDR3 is CASKPEMAQEAQYF. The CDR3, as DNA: TGTGCCAGCAAACCAGAAATGGCCCAAGAGGCCCAGTACTTC.